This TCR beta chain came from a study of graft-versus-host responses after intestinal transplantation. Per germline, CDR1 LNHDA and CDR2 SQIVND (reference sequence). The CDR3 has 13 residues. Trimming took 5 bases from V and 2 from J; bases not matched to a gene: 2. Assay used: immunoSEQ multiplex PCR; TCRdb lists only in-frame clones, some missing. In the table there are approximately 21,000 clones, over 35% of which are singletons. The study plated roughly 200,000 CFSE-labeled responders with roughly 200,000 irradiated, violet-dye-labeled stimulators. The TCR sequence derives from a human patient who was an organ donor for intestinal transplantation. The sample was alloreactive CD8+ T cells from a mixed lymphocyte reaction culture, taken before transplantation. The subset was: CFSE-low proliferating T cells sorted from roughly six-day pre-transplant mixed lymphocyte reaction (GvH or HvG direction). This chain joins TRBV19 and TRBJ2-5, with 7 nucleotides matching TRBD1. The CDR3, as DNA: TGTGCCAGTAGTGGGACAGCGCAAGAGACCCAGTACTTC. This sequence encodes CASSGTAQETQYF.